Each of the 27 T cell receptor beta chains below was sequenced from the same sample in a study of blood T cell repertoires in COVID-19. Libraries were prepared by immunoSEQ multiplex PCR; TCRdb keeps only in-frame clonotypes and omits some of them. The sample records about 300,000 clones, around 90% being singletons. Sequencing used peripheral blood. The source is a woman aged 50 to 65 with COVID-19, enrolled during active disease.

This sequence joins TRBV29-1 and TRBJ2-1; TRBD1 might be the D (6 bases). The ends were cut back, 4 bases at V and 6 bases at J, with 7 bases in the middle. Germline CDR1 and CDR2: SQVTM and ANQGSEA. There are 11 residues in the CDR3. This CDR3 is CSVVGGNEQFF. DNA for the CDR3: TGCAGCGTTGTAGGGGGCAATGAGCAGTTCTTC.

This chain uses TRBV27 with TRBJ2-1; 9 positions match TRBD2. The CDR3 sequence is 16 residues long. Trimming removed 6 bases from V and 4 bases from J; junction bases left unmatched: 10. Germline V gene lookup returns CDR1 MNHEY and CDR2 SMNVEV (reference sequence). CDR3 coding DNA: TGTGCCAGCAGACCCCTGGGTAGCGGGGGATACAATGAGCAGTTCTTC. Its translation: CASRPLGSGGYNEQFF.

The chain employs TRBV30 and TRBJ2-7; D is perhaps TRBD1 (6 bases). Germline V gene lookup returns CDR1 GTSNPN and CDR2 SVGIG (reference sequence). The CDR3 contains 14 residues. The V end lost 5 bases, the J end lost 2 bases, and 16 bases lay between the germline ends. The CDR3 sequence: CAWERRGGPYEQYF. The DNA of the CDR3 is TGTGCCTGGGAACGCAGGGGTGGACCCTACGAGCAGTACTTC.

This chain connects TRBV5-5 to TRBJ2-7, with 7 bases fitting TRBD1. CDR1 is SGHKS, CDR2 YYEKEE, per germline (reference sequence). V was clipped by 4 bases and J by 2 bases; unmatched bases: 6. This CDR3 has 14 amino acids. The CDR3 spells CASSPGTAPYEQYF. In nucleotides, the CDR3 is TGTGCCAGCAGCCCCGGGACAGCTCCCTACGAGCAGTACTTC.

This chain uses TRBV7-9 with TRBJ1-5; 9 nucleotides line up with TRBD1. Germline trimming cut 5 bases from V and 7 bases from J; bases unmatched to any gene: 12. The CDR3 contains 16 residues. Germline V gene lookup returns CDR1 SEHNR and CDR2 FQNEAQ (reference sequence). In DNA, the CDR3 is TGTGCCAGCAGCCCTTACACAGGGGGCGAGGAACAGCCCCAGCATTTT. Its translation: CASSPYTGGEEQPQHF.

CDR3 sequence reads: CASSPDRGPHNEQFF. In DNA form, the CDR3 reads TGTGCCAGCAGTCCGGACAGGGGTCCACACAATGAGCAGTTCTTC. The rearrangement links TRBV7-9 to TRBJ2-1; 9 bases are shared with TRBD1. CDR1 SEHNR and CDR2 FQNEAQ come from the germline V gene (reference sequence). The CDR3 is 15 amino acids. V lost 6 bases and J lost 5; bases outside the gene matches: 8.

This clone has a single count. V is TRBV19 and J is TRBJ1-1, with D unclear. V was cut by 4 bases and J by 7 bases, with 10 bases left in between. Germline lookup yields CDR1 LNHDA and CDR2 SQIVND (reference sequence). CDR3 size: 12 residues. In nucleotides, the CDR3 is TGTGCCAGTAGTAGCCCCGGTTTTGAAGCTTTCTTT. It codes for CASSSPGFEAFF.

V is TRBV15 and J is TRBJ2-3, with TRBD1 identical over 9 bases. The V gene end was trimmed by 5 bases and the J gene end by 7 bases; junction bases not matched to a gene: 4. Germline loops: CDR1 LNHNV, CDR2 YYDKDF (reference sequence). The length of the CDR3 is 13 residues. As DNA, the CDR3 is TGTGCCACCAGCCGGACAGGGGTAAATACGCAGTATTTT. It encodes CATSRTGVNTQYF.

This clone rates as medium-sized (0.01 to 0.1%). The chain carries TRBV15 and TRBJ2-7; maybe TRBD1 (6 bases). This CDR3 region has 14 residues. Germline V lookup: CDR1 LNHNV, CDR2 YYDKDF (reference sequence). Trimming left V 4 bases short and J 0 bases short, with 10 bases between. CDR3: CATSTGASSYEQYF. The CDR3 bases are TGTGCCACCAGCACAGGGGCCTCCTCCTACGAGCAGTACTTC.

The chain employs TRBV3-1 (or the pseudogene TRBV3-2) and TRBJ2-3; 13 bases are a match to TRBD2. CDR1 is LGHDT and CDR2 is YNNKEL in the germline V gene (reference sequence). The CDR3 contains 20 residues. After removal of 0 bases from V and 4 bases from J, the junction contained 13 bases not matched to a gene. The chain's CDR3 is CASSQDYTSGRAREADTQYF. CDR3 DNA sequence: TGTGCCAGCAGCCAAGATTATACTAGCGGGAGGGCCAGGGAAGCAGATACGCAGTATTTT.

This chain joins TRBV4-1 and TRBJ2-1; the D gene is possibly TRBD2 (6 bases). Germline CDR1 reads MGHRA; CDR2 reads YSYEKL. Trimming left V 0 bases short and J 4 bases short, with 13 bases between. The CDR3 extends over 16 amino acids. CDR3 residues: CASSQEHGSTYNEQFF. The CDR3 DNA reads as TGCGCCAGCAGCCAAGAGCACGGGAGTACTTACAATGAGCAGTTCTTC.

The J gene is TRBJ2-1, the V gene TRBV6-4; 11 bases map to TRBD2. The germline CDR1 and CDR2 sequences are MRHNA and SNTAGT. CDR3 length equals 16 residues. J lost 7 bases, V lost 3 bases, and 8 bases had no gene match. CDR3 nucleotide sequence: TGTGCCAGCAGTGAGGTTAGCGGGAGGGGAAGGAATGAGCAGTTCTTC. Its protein product is CASSEVSGRGRNEQFF.

This clone has a single count. Here the CDR3 DNA reads TGTGCCTGGAGGAGGTACAGGGCCCTGGTTAGCGGGAGGTCAGGATTATCCTACGAGCAGTACTTC. This codes for CAWRRYRALVSGRSGLSYEQYF. This chain connects TRBV30 to TRBJ2-7, with 10 bases matching TRBD2. The CDR3 is 22 amino acids. The trim removed 3 bases at V and 1 base at J, leaving 27 bases unmatched. The germline V gene encodes CDR1 GTSNPN and CDR2 SVGIG (reference sequence).

The chain combines TRBV19 with TRBJ1-5; 9 positions agree with TRBD1. V gave up 5 bases and J gave up 0 bases; unmatched junction bases: 8. Germline assignment: CDR1 LNHDA and CDR2 SQIVND (reference sequence). The CDR3 is 17 amino acids. CDR3 protein: CASSGLGTGYSNQPQHF. DNA for the CDR3: TGTGCCAGTAGTGGCCTCGGGACAGGGTATAGCAATCAGCCCCAGCATTTT.

This clone was seen only once. The chain combines TRBV28 with TRBJ2-6; 7 positions agree with TRBD1. This CDR3 spans 15 amino acids. Germline V gene lookup returns CDR1 MDHEN and CDR2 SYDVKM. Unmatched junction bases numbered 5, after V lost 7 bases and J lost 2 bases. CDR3 region: CASNAGGTGANVLTF. The CDR3 DNA sequence: TGTGCCAGCAACGCAGGGGGAACTGGGGCCAACGTCCTGACTTTC.

V usage is TRBV6-5 and J usage is TRBJ1-1, with D possibly TRBD1 on 5 matching bases. The germline V gene encodes CDR1 MNHEY and CDR2 SVGAGI. This CDR3 spans 14 amino acids. V was cut by 2 bases and J by 3 bases, with 10 bases left in between. In DNA, the CDR3 is TGTGCCAGCAGTTACACAACAGGCGACACTGAAGCTTTCTTT. This gives the protein CASSYTTGDTEAFF.

The chain joins TRBV11-3 to TRBJ1-1; 9 nucleotides match TRBD1. With V trimmed by 2 bases and J by 5 bases, 6 bases remained unmatched. Per the germline V gene, CDR1 is SGHNT and CDR2 is YENEEA. The CDR3 is 15 amino acids. The CDR3 DNA reads as TGTGCCAGCAGCTTATCGGGACAGGGAGGGACTGAAGCTTTCTTT. It specifies CASSLSGQGGTEAFF.

The rearrangement joins TRBV2 to TRBJ2-3; TRBD2 matches 10 bases. Germline CDR1 SNHLY, CDR2 FYNNEI. The length of the CDR3 is 15 residues. J was trimmed by 5 bases and V by 1 base; bases with no gene match: 3. CDR3 DNA: TGTGCCAGCAGTGAAGGCCGGACTAGCGGAGATACGCAGTATTTT. Its protein is CASSEGRTSGDTQYF. Using reference TRBV2 and TRBJ2-3 for the parts outside the CDR3, the full variable domain is EPEVTQTPSHQVTQMGQEVILRCVPISNHLYFYWYRQILGQKVEFLVSFYNNEISEKSEIFDDQFSVERPDGSNFTLKIRSTKLEDSAMYFCASSEGRTSGDTQYFGPGTRLTVL.

The rearrangement joins TRBV7-2 to TRBJ1-5; TRBD1 agrees at 9 bases. Germline assignment: CDR1 SGHTA and CDR2 FQGNSA. Losses at the gene ends were 5 bases for V and 1 base for J; bases not matched to a gene: 9. The CDR3 extends over 17 amino acids. CDR3 nucleotide sequence: TGTGCCAGCAGCCCGGGACAGGGAAGGGGGAGCAATCAGCCCCAGCATTTT. Amino acids: CASSPGQGRGSNQPQHF.

This clone was picked up a small number of times. This chain uses TRBV27 with TRBJ1-1; maybe TRBD1 (5 bases). V was cut by 3 bases and J by 1 base, with 6 bases left in between. The CDR3 is 13 amino acids. Looked up from germline, CDR1 is MNHEY and CDR2 is SMNVEV (reference sequence). The CDR3 loop is CASSFGGNTEAFF. CDR3 sequence (DNA): TGTGCCAGCAGTTTCGGGGGGAACACTGAAGCTTTCTTT.

J is TRBJ2-1 and V is TRBV2; 8 bases fit TRBD2. Germline CDR1 reads SNHLY; CDR2 reads FYNNEI. The V segment lost 8 bases and the J segment 6 bases; nucleotides outside the gene matches: 15. This CDR3 is 16 amino acids long. CDR3 amino acids: CASLRAGGESPNEQFF. The CDR3 region has the DNA TGTGCCAGCCTGAGGGCGGGGGGCGAGTCCCCCAATGAGCAGTTCTTC.

The chain is built from TRBV3-1 (or the pseudogene TRBV3-2) and TRBJ2-7, with 12 bases lining up with TRBD2. The CDR3 length is 14 residues. Unmatched junction bases numbered 4, after V lost 6 bases and J lost 4 bases. Looked up from germline, CDR1 is LGHDT and CDR2 is YNNKEL (reference sequence). The CDR3 spells CASRGTSGFYEQYF. CDR3 DNA sequence: TGTGCCAGCAGAGGGACTAGCGGGTTTTACGAGCAGTACTTC.

The chain couples TRBV19 to TRBJ1-5, with 7 bases fitting TRBD1. The CDR3 has 14 residues. Losses at the gene ends were 5 bases for V and 3 bases for J; bases not matched to a gene: 4. CDR1 LNHDA and CDR2 SQIVND come from the germline V gene (reference sequence). The CDR3 DNA reads as TGTGCCAGTAGTCAGGGACAGTACAATCAGCCCCAGCATTTT. Translation gives CASSQGQYNQPQHF.

The gene calls are TRBV11-3 and TRBJ2-5, with 8 bases identical to TRBD2. Germline V gives CDR1 SGHNT, CDR2 YENEEA. V gave up 5 bases and J gave up 5 bases; unmatched junction bases: 16. The CDR3 is made up of 17 amino acids. CDR3 in amino acids: CASSLRGAGGRWETQYF. The CDR3 DNA reads TGTGCCAGCAGCCTCCGAGGCGCGGGAGGCAGATGGGAGACCCAGTACTTC.

The gene calls are TRBV7-2 and TRBJ1-5; 11 positions match TRBD1. V shed 5 bases, J shed 0 bases, and the junction held 9 bases outside the gene matches. The CDR3 loop spans 18 amino acids. Germline assignment: CDR1 SGHTA and CDR2 FQGNSA. CDR3 region: CASSPTGTGGNSNQPQHF. Written as DNA, the CDR3 is TGTGCCAGCAGCCCCACCGGGACAGGGGGGAATAGCAATCAGCCCCAGCATTTT.

The chain links TRBV30 to TRBJ1-3; a weak D match, TRBD1 (5 bases). V was trimmed by 4 bases and J by 0 bases, leaving 22 bases between them. CDR3 length equals 18 residues. Germline-derived CDR1 and CDR2 are GTSNPN and SVGIG (reference sequence). The DNA for the CDR3 is TGTGCCTGGACCCGAAGGCTTCCAGGGATCCTCTCTGGAAACACCATATATTTT. This codes for CAWTRRLPGILSGNTIYF.

The rearrangement links TRBV19 to TRBJ2-1; 7 bases line up with TRBD2. CDR1 is LNHDA and CDR2 is SQIVND in the germline V gene (reference sequence). Trimming took 6 bases from V and 0 from J; bases not matched to a gene: 8. The CDR3 length is 16 residues. The CDR3 sequence: CASRRTSRSSYNEQFF. In DNA, the CDR3 is TGTGCCAGTAGGAGGACTAGTCGGAGCTCCTACAATGAGCAGTTCTTC.